This passage covers 2 T cell receptor beta chains from one sample sequenced in a study of cytotoxic CD8 clonotypes in ibrutinib-treated CLL. Assay: immunoSEQ multiplex PCR; the TCRdb copy retains only in-frame clones and omits some. The sample has roughly 330,000 clones, about 61% seen once. Here the sequenced sample was PBMCs, taken after 36 months of ibrutinib treatment. The receptors derive from a human donor with chronic lymphocytic leukemia.

The table lists this clone with a count of one. The chain has TRBV15 and TRBJ1-2, with TRBD1 matching 7 bases. The germline V gene encodes CDR1 LNHNV and CDR2 YYDKDF (reference sequence). This CDR3 comprises 15 residues. V shed 1 base and J 8 bases; nucleotides not matched to a gene: 10. CDR3 coding DNA: TGTGCCACCAGCAGAGTCGGACAGGCGGCTTGGGGCTACACCTTC. Translating gives CATSRVGQAAWGYTF.

The J gene is TRBJ2-7, the V gene TRBV6-5, with TRBD2 identical over 8 bases. Germline assignment: CDR1 MNHEY and CDR2 SVGAGI. The V segment lost 2 bases and the J segment 5 bases; nucleotides outside the gene matches: 11. The CDR3 has 16 amino acids. The CDR3 is CASSYVPTGGPHEQYF. CDR3 DNA sequence: TGTGCCAGCAGTTACGTCCCTACGGGAGGGCCGCACGAGCAGTACTTC.